This TCR beta chain was recovered during a study of T-cell memory formation after mild COVID-19. Study-level points and caveats: Pre-infection memory harbored some responding clones, suggesting cross-reactive memory joined.

Barcoded TCR alpha and TCR beta cDNA libraries with UMIs came from 5'RACE using constant-segment primers. Each CDR3 protein gets one entry after TCRdb re-called the 5' RACE reads with MiXCR. The sample contains about 270,000 distinct CDR3 sequences, approximately 15% of which appear only once. Trimming removed 0 bases at V and 2 bases at J, with 12 bases between. The CDR3 has 16 amino acids. The germline CDR1 and CDR2 sequences are MGHRA and YSYEKL. For this clonotype: Its target is unknown.

The chain employs TRBV4-1 and TRBJ2-3; possible D gene TRBD2, 5 bases. This clonotype was sampled from a man between 18 and 29 years old who had mild COVID-19 (a few samples of this study predate the infection). Cell type and time point are not known. The sequenced material came from PBMCs or a T cell subset sorted from them (not recorded which). The chain's CDR3 is CASSQDKSDYTDTQYF. Here the CDR3 DNA reads TGCGCCAGCAGCCAAGATAAGTCAGACTACACAGATACGCAGTATTTT.